The present entry profiles one T cell receptor (beta chain) with its context. The antigen is undetermined. Other DNA sequences in the same sample also yield this CDR3. The sample belongs to a study of shared clonotypes between healthy human individuals. As for the study in general: Donors were a couple of women and a few men aged 18 to 49. Each donor contributed plates that comprised three CD4 naive, three CD4 memory, two CD8 naive and one CD8 memory. Study results and caveats: Rarefaction revealed incomplete sorted-subset sequencing despite large depth.

Naive CD8 populations comprised CD45RO-negative cells positively selected for CCR7, excluding terminally differentiated effector memory CD45RA+ cells. The CDR3 totals 13 residues. Between the trimmed V and J ends, which lost 3 bases and 4 bases, there was a span of 10 bases. Germline V gene sequence: CDR1 MNHEY, CDR2 SMNVEV (reference sequence). Researchers ran the assay at a deep level. Only in-frame clones appear in the TCRdb table, and some are missing; sequencing was by immunoSEQ multiplex PCR. The sample records more than 2 million clones, just under 95% being singletons. This chain uses TRBV27 with TRBJ2-7; tentative D call: TRBD2 (5 bases). The source is a man aged 18-30 years in good health. Source material: naive CD8+ T cells sorted from blood. The CDR3 coding sequence is TGTGCCAGCAGTTTGGATCGAGGGTACGAGCAGTACTTC. Translating gives CASSLDRGYEQYF.